The T cell receptor (beta chain) described here comes from a study of cytomegalovirus exposure and HLA in healthy donors. Overall study: The study's early data release held tens of millions of unique TCRs from HLA-typed donors.

This clone appeared once. PCR amplification relied on 60 Vbeta primers (plus 13 Jbeta primers). TCRdb's copy holds only in-frame clones and misses some; the assay was immunoSEQ multiplex PCR. In the table there are around 140,000 clones, approximately 84% of which are singletons. The CDR3 has 15 amino acids. CDR1 and CDR2 from the germline V gene are SGDLS and YYNGEE. Trimming pared 4 bases from V and 0 bases from J, leaving 11 bases between. The clonotype comes from a man aged 25-45 years in good health and CMV-seropositive. The gene calls are TRBV9 and TRBJ1-3; D uncertain. Sequenced input: PBMCs. The CDR3 DNA is TGTGCCAGCAGCATAGGAGAGATCTCTGGAAACACCATATATTTT. Its translation is CASSIGEISGNTIYF.